A selection of T cell receptor beta chains follows, all from one sample in a study of T-cell reconstitution after alpha-beta-depleted transplantation in children. TCRdb re-derived calls from the PCR reads in MiXCR, one entry per CDR3 protein. The repertoire holds 220,000 or so distinct CDR3 sequences, with approximately 8.9% as singletons. The source material was PBMCs, mostly from graft donor cells, sampled 180 days after TCRalphabeta/CD19-depleted stem cell transplant. These receptors were taken from a male patient between 5 and 17 years old who had a stem cell transplant for acute lymphoblastic leukemia, so the T cells may come from the graft donor. Both conserved end residues are part of each CDR3. The order of the fields is D gene, clone size, J gene, V gene, CDR3 protein, CDR3 DNA. A D gene is named only where the DNA matches it firmly. Only part of the rows carry a size: once, few, many, or a class if the clone is expanded.

TRBD1,many,TRBJ2-5,TRBV7-2,CASSDRGRETQYF,TGTGCCAGCAGCGACAGGGGTCGGGAGACCCAGTACTTC
NA,many,TRBJ1-1,TRBV4-3,CASSQDSPGGKPEAFF,TGCGCCAGCAGCCAAGATTCCCCAGGAGGGAAACCTGAAGCTTTCTTT
NA,many,TRBJ1-5,TRBV20-1,CSAIPHSGFNQPQHF,TGCAGTGCTATTCCCCATTCGGGGTTCAATCAGCCCCAGCATTTT
NA,many,TRBJ2-5,TRBV7-9,CASSLAPGQAGETQYF,TGTGCCAGCAGCTTAGCCCCCGGGCAGGCGGGGGAGACCCAGTACTTC
NA,many,TRBJ1-4,TRBV7-9,CASSLIRAFSTNEKLFF,TGTGCCAGCAGCTTAATCCGGGCCTTTTCAACTAATGAAAAACTGTTTTTT
NA,many,TRBJ1-5,TRBV24-1,CATSEMAPMVGGWGQPQHF,TGTGCCACCAGTGAGATGGCCCCTATGGTGGGGGGCTGGGGTCAGCCCCAGCATTTT
TRBD2,many,TRBJ2-1,TRBV11-1,CASSAKRGISSYNEQFF,TGTGCCAGCAGCGCTAAGCGGGGAATTAGCTCCTACAATGAGCAGTTCTTC
TRBD2,NA,TRBJ2-1,TRBV12-3/TRBV12-4,CASSSRGGAGGQYNEQFF,TGTGCCAGCAGTTCCCGGGGGGGAGCGGGGGGCCAGTACAATGAGCAGTTCTTC
NA,many,TRBJ1-1,TRBV4-3,CASSQVSTTNTEAFF,TGCGCCAGCAGCCAAGTAAGCACGACGAACACTGAAGCTTTCTTT
NA,many,TRBJ2-5,TRBV3-1,CASSQRMGLQETQYF,TGTGCCAGCAGCCAAAGGATGGGCCTTCAAGAGACCCAGTACTTC
TRBD1,many,TRBJ2-5,TRBV6-5,CASSYKGTGFQETQYF,TGTGCCAGCAGTTATAAGGGGACAGGGTTCCAAGAGACCCAGTACTTC
NA,NA,TRBJ1-1,TRBV4-2,CASSQGPGPTEAFF,TGTGCCAGCAGCCAAGGACCGGGACCCACTGAAGCTTTCTTT
TRBD2,many,TRBJ2-3,TRBV28,CASSLFRGVPLAGGREDTQYF,TGTGCCAGCAGTTTATTTCGAGGCGTGCCACTAGCGGGAGGCCGGGAAGATACGCAGTATTTT
NA,many,TRBJ1-5,TRBV7-2,CASSSMLNQPQHF,TGTGCCAGCAGCTCCATGTTAAATCAGCCCCAGCATTTT
TRBD1,many,TRBJ2-5,TRBV12-3/TRBV12-4,CASSPLGQGETQYF,TGTGCCAGCAGCCCACTGGGACAGGGGGAGACCCAGTACTTC
NA,many,TRBJ2-3,TRBV28,CASSLAGATTDTQYF,TGTGCCAGCAGTTTGGCGGGGGCCACCACAGATACGCAGTATTTT
NA,many,TRBJ2-7,TRBV6-2/TRBV6-3,CASSYSYRAHSYQQYF,TGTGCCAGCAGTTACTCGTACAGGGCTCATTCCTACCAGCAGTACTTC
TRBD1,many,TRBJ2-5,TRBV12-3/TRBV12-4,CASSQTGGSETQYF,TGTGCCAGCAGTCAAACAGGGGGGTCGGAGACCCAGTACTTC
NA,many,TRBJ2-7,TRBV12-3/TRBV12-4,CASSSAGVLNGEQYF,TGTGCCAGCAGTTCCGCCGGGGTCCTTAATGGCGAGCAGTACTTC
NA,NA,TRBJ1-5,TRBV28,CASSLRRPQPQHF,TGTGCCAGCAGTTTACGGCGCCCTCAGCCCCAGCATTTT
NA,many,TRBJ2-3,TRBV6-5,CASSYSRGFRTDTQYF,TGTGCCAGCAGTTACTCGCGAGGCTTCCGCACAGATACGCAGTATTTT
NA,many,TRBJ2-2,TRBV7-2,CASSLDGGIGELFF,TGTGCCAGCAGCTTAGATGGAGGGATCGGGGAGCTGTTTTTT
NA,many,TRBJ2-7,TRBV21-1,CASSKGTRGYEQYF,TGTGCCAGCAGCAAAGGGACCAGGGGTTACGAGCAGTACTTC
TRBD2,many,TRBJ2-1,TRBV7-7,CASSPRTSGGYNEQFF,TGTGCTAGCAGCCCTCGGACTAGCGGGGGATACAATGAGCAGTTCTTC
NA,many,TRBJ1-2,TRBV12-3/TRBV12-4,CASSLLTDYGYTF,TGTGCCAGCAGTCTGTTGACAGACTATGGCTACACCTTC
TRBD2,many,TRBJ2-2,TRBV6-5,CASSTIPSGVNTGELFF,TGTGCCAGCAGTACCATTCCTAGCGGGGTGAACACCGGGGAGCTGTTTTTT
NA,many,TRBJ1-5,TRBV3-1,CASSQGHIGQPQHF,TGTGCCAGCAGCCAAGGACATATCGGGCAGCCCCAGCATTTT
TRBD2,many,TRBJ2-1,TRBV10-3,CAISTHSGRTNNEQFF,TGTGCCATCAGCACACATAGCGGGAGGACAAACAATGAGCAGTTCTTC
TRBD2,many,TRBJ2-5,TRBV10-3,CAISGTSDGTQYF,TGTGCCATCAGTGGTACTAGCGACGGGACCCAGTACTTC